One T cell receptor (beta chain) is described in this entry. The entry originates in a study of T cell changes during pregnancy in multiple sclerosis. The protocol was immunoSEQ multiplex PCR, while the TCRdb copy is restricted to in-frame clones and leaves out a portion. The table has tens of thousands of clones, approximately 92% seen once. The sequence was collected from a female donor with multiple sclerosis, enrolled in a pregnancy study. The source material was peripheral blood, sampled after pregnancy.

The CDR3 region is CASTLGDRGYYGYTF. The CDR3 DNA reads TGTGCCAGCACCTTGGGAGACAGGGGATATTATGGCTACACCTTC. The J gene is TRBJ1-2, the V gene TRBV28; the match to TRBD1 covers 8 bases. The junction had 12 bases not matched to a gene; V was cut back by 7 bases and J by 5 bases. The CDR3 sequence is 15 residues long. The germline V gene has CDR1 MDHEN and CDR2 SYDVKM.